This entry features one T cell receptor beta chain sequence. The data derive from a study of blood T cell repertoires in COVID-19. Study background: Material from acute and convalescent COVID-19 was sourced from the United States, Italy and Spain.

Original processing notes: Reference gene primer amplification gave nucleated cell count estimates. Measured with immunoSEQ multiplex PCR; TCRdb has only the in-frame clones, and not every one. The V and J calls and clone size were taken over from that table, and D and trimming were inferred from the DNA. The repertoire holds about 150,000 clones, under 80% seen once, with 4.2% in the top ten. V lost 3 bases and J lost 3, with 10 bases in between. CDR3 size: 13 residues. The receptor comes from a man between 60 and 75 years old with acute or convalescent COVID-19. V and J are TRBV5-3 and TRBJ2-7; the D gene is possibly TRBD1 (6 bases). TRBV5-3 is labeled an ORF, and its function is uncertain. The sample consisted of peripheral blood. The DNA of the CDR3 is TGTGCCAGAAGCTCCTCCAGGGGCTACGAGCAGTACTTC. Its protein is CARSSSRGYEQYF.